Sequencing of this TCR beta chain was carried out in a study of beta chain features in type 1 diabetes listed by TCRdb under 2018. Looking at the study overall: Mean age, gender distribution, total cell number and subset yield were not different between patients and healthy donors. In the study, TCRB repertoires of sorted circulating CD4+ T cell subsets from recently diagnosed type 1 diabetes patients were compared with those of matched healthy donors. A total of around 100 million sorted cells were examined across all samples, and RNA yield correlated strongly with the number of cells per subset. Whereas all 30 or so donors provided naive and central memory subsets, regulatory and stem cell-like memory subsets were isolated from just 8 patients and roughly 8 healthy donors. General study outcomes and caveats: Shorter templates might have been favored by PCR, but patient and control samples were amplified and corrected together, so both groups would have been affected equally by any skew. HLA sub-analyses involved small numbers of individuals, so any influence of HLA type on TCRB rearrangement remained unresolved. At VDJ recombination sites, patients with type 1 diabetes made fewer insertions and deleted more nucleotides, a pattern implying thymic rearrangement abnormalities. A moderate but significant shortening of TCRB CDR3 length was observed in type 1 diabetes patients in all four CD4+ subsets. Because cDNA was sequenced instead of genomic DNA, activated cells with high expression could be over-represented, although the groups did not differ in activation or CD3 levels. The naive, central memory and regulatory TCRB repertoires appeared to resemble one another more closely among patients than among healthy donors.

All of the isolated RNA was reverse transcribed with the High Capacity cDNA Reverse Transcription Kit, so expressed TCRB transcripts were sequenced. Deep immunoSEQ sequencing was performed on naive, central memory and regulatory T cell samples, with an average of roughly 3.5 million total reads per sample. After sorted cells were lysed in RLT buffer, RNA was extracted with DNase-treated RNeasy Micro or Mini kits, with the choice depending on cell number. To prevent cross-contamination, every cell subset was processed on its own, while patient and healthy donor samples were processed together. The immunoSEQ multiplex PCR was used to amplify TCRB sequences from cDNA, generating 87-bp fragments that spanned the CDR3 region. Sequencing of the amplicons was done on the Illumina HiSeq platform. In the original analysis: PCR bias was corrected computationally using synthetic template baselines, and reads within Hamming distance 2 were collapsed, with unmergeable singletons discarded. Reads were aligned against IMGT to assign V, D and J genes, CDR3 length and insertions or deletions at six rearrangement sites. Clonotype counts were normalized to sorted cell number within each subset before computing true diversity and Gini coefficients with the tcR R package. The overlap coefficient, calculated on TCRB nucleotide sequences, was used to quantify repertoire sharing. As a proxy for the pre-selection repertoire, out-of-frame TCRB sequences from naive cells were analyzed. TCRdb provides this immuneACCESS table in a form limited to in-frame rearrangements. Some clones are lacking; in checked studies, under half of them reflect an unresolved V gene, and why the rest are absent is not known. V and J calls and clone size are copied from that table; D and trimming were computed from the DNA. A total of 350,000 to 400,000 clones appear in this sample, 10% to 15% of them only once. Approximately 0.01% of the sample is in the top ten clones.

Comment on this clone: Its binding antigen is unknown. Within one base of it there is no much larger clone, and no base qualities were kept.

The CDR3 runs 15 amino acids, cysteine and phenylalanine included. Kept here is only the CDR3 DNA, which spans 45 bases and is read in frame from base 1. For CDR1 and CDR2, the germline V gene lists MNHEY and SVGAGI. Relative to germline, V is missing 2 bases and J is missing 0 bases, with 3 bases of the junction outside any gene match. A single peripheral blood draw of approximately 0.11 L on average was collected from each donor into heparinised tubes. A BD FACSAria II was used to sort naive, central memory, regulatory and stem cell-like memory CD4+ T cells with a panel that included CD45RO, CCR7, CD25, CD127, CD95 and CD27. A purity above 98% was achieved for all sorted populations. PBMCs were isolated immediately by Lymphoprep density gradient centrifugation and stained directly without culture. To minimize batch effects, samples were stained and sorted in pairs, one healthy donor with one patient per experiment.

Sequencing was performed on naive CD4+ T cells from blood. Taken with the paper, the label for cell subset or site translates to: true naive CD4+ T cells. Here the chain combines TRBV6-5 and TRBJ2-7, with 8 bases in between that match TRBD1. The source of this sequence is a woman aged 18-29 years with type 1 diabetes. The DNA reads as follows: TGTGCCAGCAGTTACGACAGGGGCTCCTCCTACGAGCAGTACTTC. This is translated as CASSYDRGSSYEQYF.